A single sample is the source of the 19 T cell receptor beta chains below, sequenced in a study of blood T cells in healthy people across ages. A second PCR, run for about 6 to 12 cycles, used a sample-barcoded 5' primer plus a J-beta primer mix. From the 5' RACE reads, TCRdb called clonotypes with MiXCR, one entry per CDR3 protein. The repertoire holds hundreds of thousands of distinct CDR3 sequences, roughly 43% seen once, with 20% to 25% in the top ten. Sequencing used blood. All receptors come from a man older than 75 in good health.

This chain connects TRBV5-5 to TRBJ1-1; perhaps TRBD1 as D (6 bases). The CDR3 sequence is 14 residues long. V was shortened by 4 bases and J by 1 base, with 11 bases between the two germline ends. Germline assignment: CDR1 SGHKS and CDR2 YYEKEE (reference sequence). CDR3 in amino acids: CASSQGTSNTEAFF. The DNA of the CDR3 is TGTGCCAGCAGCCAGGGGACTTCGAACACTGAAGCTTTCTTT.

Comment on this clonotype: An end of the junction does not agree with germline; a read error may underlie this. The genes are TRBV9 and TRBJ2-1; TRBD2 aligns across 10 bases. The CDR3 loop spans 16 amino acids. The germline V gene encodes CDR1 SGDLS and CDR2 YYNGEE. DNA for the CDR3: TGTGCCGGCAGCTCGTTAGCGGGAGGTCCCTACAATGAGCAGTTCTTC. Encoded protein: CAGSSLAGGPYNEQFF.

This clonotype was seen a handful of times. The gene calls are TRBV20-1 and TRBJ1-1; no clear D. Germline-derived CDR1 and CDR2 are DFQATT and SNEGSKA (reference sequence). Trimming pared 2 bases from V and 5 bases from J, leaving 6 bases between. This CDR3 has 11 residues. CDR3 in amino acids: CSARRLTEAFF. The CDR3 DNA follows: TGCAGTGCTAGAAGGCTAACTGAAGCTTTCTTT.

The chain combines TRBV20-1 with TRBJ2-5; D may be TRBD1 (6 bases). The germline CDR1 and CDR2 sequences are DFQATT and SNEGSKA (reference sequence). The CDR3 length is 12 residues. The CDR3 DNA follows: TGCAGCGCCGCCAAGGGGGAAGAGACCCAGTACTTC. Protein: CSAAKGEETQYF.

The rearrangement links TRBV20-1 to TRBJ2-1; D gene unclear. The CDR3 is made up of 14 amino acids. The V gene lost 6 bases and the J gene lost 2 bases, with 14 bases spanning the gap. The V gene's germline CDR1 is DFQATT and CDR2 SNEGSKA (reference sequence). This chain's CDR3 is CSATPRRTYNEQFF. The CDR3 bases are TGCAGTGCAACCCCTCGCCGCACCTACAATGAGCAGTTCTTC.

V and J are TRBV24-1 and TRBJ2-3; TRBD2 is a possible D gene (6 bases). V lost 4 bases, J lost 5 bases, and 18 bases lay in between. The CDR3 is 16 amino acids. Germline V CDR1 and CDR2: KGHDR, SFDVKD. Here the CDR3 DNA reads TGTGCCACCAGTGACTACCGGGACTGGGAAAAAGATACGCAGTATTTT. This gives the protein CATSDYRDWEKDTQYF.

This clonotype has more than one count but fewer than ten. This rearrangement joins TRBV10-3 to TRBJ2-1, with a possible D match to TRBD2 (5 bases). V dropped 8 bases and J dropped 3 bases, with 11 bases sitting between them. The CDR3 totals 13 residues. Looked up from germline, CDR1 is ENHRY and CDR2 is SYGVKD. The CDR3 reads CAISPRDYNEQFF. CDR3 nucleotides: TGTGCCATCTCACCGAGGGACTACAATGAGCAGTTCTTC.

The V gene is TRBV15, the J gene TRBJ2-3; 10 nucleotides line up with TRBD2. This CDR3 region has 16 residues. Trimming at V came to 0 bases and at J to 6 bases, leaving 6 bases not matched to a gene. The germline gives CDR1 LNHNV, CDR2 YYDKDF (reference sequence). CDR3 bases: TGTGCCACCAGCAGAGAAGCGGGAGGGCGTCCGGATACGCAGTATTTT. Protein: CATSREAGGRPDTQYF.

The chain recombines TRBV27 with TRBJ2-2; unclear D gene. This CDR3 contains 14 residues. CDR1 is MNHEY and CDR2 is SMNVEV in the germline V gene (reference sequence). V was trimmed by 5 bases and J by 5 bases, leaving 12 bases between them. CDR3 sequence: CASSVFFRTGELFF. CDR3 bases: TGTGCCAGCAGTGTATTTTTCCGAACCGGGGAGCTGTTTTTT.

This clonotype was recorded many times. The CDR3 DNA reads TGTGCCAGCAGCTCTAGGAGGGAAGAGACCCAGTACTTC. It encodes CASSSRREETQYF. This sequence joins TRBV7-9 and TRBJ2-5; weak D call: TRBD2 (6 bases). Germline CDR1 reads SEHNR; CDR2 reads FQNEAQ (reference sequence). The CDR3 covers 13 residues. V was trimmed by 4 bases and J by 3 bases, leaving 9 bases between them. Drawing the rest from reference TRBV7-9 and TRBJ2-5, the complete variable domain is DTGVSQNPRHKITKRGQNVTFRCDPISEHNRLYWYRQTLGQGPEFLTYFQNEAQLEKSRLLSDRFSAERPKGSFSTLEIQRTEQGDSAMYLCASSSRREETQYFGPGTRLLVL.

V gene TRBV12-3 or TRBV12-4 combines with J gene TRBJ1-6, with 10 bases lining up with TRBD1. J lost 3 bases, V lost 6 bases, and 5 bases had no gene match. The CDR3 covers 16 residues. CDR3 region: CASSGTGDIYNSPLHF. CDR3 nucleotides: TGTGCCAGCAGCGGGACAGGGGACATCTATAATTCACCCCTCCACTTT.

With respect to this clonotype: An end of the junction differs from the germline gene, which may be a read error. This rearrangement joins TRBV10-3 to TRBJ1-5; TRBD1 might be the D (5 bases). The CDR3 has 15 amino acids. CDR1 and CDR2 (germline): ENHRY, SYGVKD. The CDR3 is CAIRESTEGNQPQHF. CDR3 nucleotides: TGTGCCATCAGAGAGTCGACAGAAGGCAATCAGCCCCAGCATTTT.

The rearrangement links TRBV9 to TRBJ2-7; TRBD2 agrees at 7 bases. CDR3 length: 15 residues. V was clipped by 0 bases and J by 1 base; unmatched bases: 4. CDR1 is SGDLS, CDR2 YYNGEE, per germline. This CDR3 reads CASSVGGEGSYEQYF. The CDR3 DNA follows: TGTGCCAGCAGCGTAGGAGGGGAGGGATCCTACGAGCAGTACTTC.

V usage is TRBV6-6 and J usage is TRBJ2-5, with TRBD2 matching over 9 bases. CDR3 length equals 14 residues. In germline, CDR1 is MNHNY, CDR2 SVGAGI (reference sequence). V dropped 8 bases and J dropped 1; count of bases not matched to a gene: 5. The CDR3 DNA reads TGTGCCAGCGGGCGGGGGGGCCCCCAAGAGACCCAGTACTTC. It codes for CASGRGGPQETQYF.

This chain joins TRBV28 and TRBJ2-1; 8 bases map to TRBD2. With V trimmed by 6 bases and J by 7 bases, 11 bases remained unmatched. The CDR3 loop spans 15 amino acids. Germline V CDR1 and CDR2: MDHEN, SYDVKM. CDR3 DNA sequence: TGTGCCAGCAGGACTACCGGGACTAGAGTAAATGAGCAGTTCTTC. It yields the protein CASRTTGTRVNEQFF.

Note on this clonotype: At one end the junction does not follow the germline gene, possibly because of a read error. This chain joins TRBV10-3 and TRBJ2-1, with D possibly TRBD2 on 6 matching bases. The CDR3 has 13 residues. Germline CDR1 ENHRY, CDR2 SYGVKD. This CDR3 reads CATGTESYKEQFF. CDR3 nucleotides: TGTGCCACGGGGACTGAATCCTACAAGGAGCAGTTCTTC.

Details on this clonotype: The germline gene is not matched at one end of the junction; a read error may be the cause. CDR3 residues: CASSLDRNYGYAF. The CDR3 DNA reads TGTGCCAGCAGCTTGGACCGAAACTATGGCTACGCCTTC. This chain links TRBV7-9 with TRBJ1-2, with D hard to call. The CDR3 consists of 13 residues. Germline V CDR1 and CDR2: SEHNR, FQNEAQ (reference sequence).

The chain carries TRBV5-1 and TRBJ2-6; D call uncertain. Trimming cost V 4 bases and J 1 base, with 15 bases left between them. The CDR3 loop spans 17 amino acids. From germline, CDR1 is SGHRS and CDR2 YFSETQ. The chain's CDR3 is CASSPSVIGSGANVLTF. The CDR3 region has the DNA TGCGCCAGCAGCCCAAGCGTTATTGGATCTGGGGCCAACGTCCTGACTTTC.

J is TRBJ2-5 and V is TRBV11-2; D ambiguous. The germline gives CDR1 SGHAT, CDR2 FQNNGV. With 2 bases removed from V and 1 base from J, the gap between germline ends came to 2 bases. The CDR3 is made up of 12 amino acids. The CDR3 sequence: CASSLRQETQYF. CDR3 bases: TGTGCCAGCAGCTTACGCCAAGAGACCCAGTACTTC.